These T cell receptor beta chains were read from a single sample in a study of blood T cell repertoires in COVID-19. Profiling relied on immunoSEQ multiplex PCR, and the TCRdb table lists in-frame clones only, not all of them. The data show about 93,000 clones, around nine tenths seen once. Material for sequencing was peripheral blood. All receptors come from a man between 60 and 75 years old with COVID-19, enrolled during active disease. The CDR3 runs from the conserved cysteine through the conserved F or W. Each record gives: CDR3 length, V gene, D gene, J gene, clone size, CDR3 DNA, CDR3 protein. D genes are given only for firm matches. Clone sizes are given selectively: once, few, many, or a class where the clone is expanded.

len: 16; v_gene: TRBV25-1; d_gene: NA; j_gene: TRBJ2-5; abundance: medium-sized; CDR3nt: TGTGCCAGCAGTGAATCTCCGACTGAGGTGGTGCAGACCCAGTACTTC; CDR3aa: CASSESPTEVVQTQYF
len: 15; v_gene: TRBV9; d_gene: TRBD2; j_gene: TRBJ2-7; abundance: NA; CDR3nt: TGTGCCAGCAGCGTTGGTTTAGCGGGAGGGGAAGAGCAGTACTTC; CDR3aa: CASSVGLAGGEEQYF
len: 17; v_gene: TRBV4-3; d_gene: TRBD2; j_gene: TRBJ2-7; abundance: NA; CDR3nt: TGCGCCAGCAGCCAATTCACTCGACTAGCGGGAGGAAACGAGCAGTACTTC; CDR3aa: CASSQFTRLAGGNEQYF
len: 15; v_gene: TRBV29-1; d_gene: TRBD2; j_gene: TRBJ2-1; abundance: NA; CDR3nt: TGCAGCGCACGGACTAGCGGGAGAGGTTACAATGAGCAGTTCTTC; CDR3aa: CSARTSGRGYNEQFF
len: 16; v_gene: TRBV4-2; d_gene: TRBD1; j_gene: TRBJ1-3; abundance: NA; CDR3nt: TGTGCCAGCAGCCGCCAGGGACAGATCTCTGGAAACACCATATATTTT; CDR3aa: CASSRQGQISGNTIYF
len: 14; v_gene: TRBV3-1/TRBV3-2; d_gene: NA; j_gene: TRBJ1-1; abundance: NA; CDR3nt: TGTGCCAGCAGCCAAGATTGGTCCCGGACTGAAGCTTTCTTT; CDR3aa: CASSQDWSRTEAFF
len: 15; v_gene: TRBV11-3; d_gene: TRBD1; j_gene: TRBJ2-1; abundance: NA; CDR3nt: TGTGCCAGCAGCTACGGGACAGGGGGCTCTCATGAGCAGTTCTTC; CDR3aa: CASSYGTGGSHEQFF
len: 11; v_gene: TRBV30; d_gene: NA; j_gene: TRBJ2-5; abundance: NA; CDR3nt: TGTGCCTGGGTGGCTGAAGAGACCCAGTACTTC; CDR3aa: CAWVAEETQYF
len: 17; v_gene: TRBV28; d_gene: NA; j_gene: TRBJ1-2; abundance: NA; CDR3nt: TGTGCCAGCAGGAGGGAGGGACAACATGACTACATCTATGGCTACACCTTC; CDR3aa: CASRREGQHDYIYGYTF
len: 15; v_gene: TRBV9; d_gene: NA; j_gene: TRBJ2-1; abundance: NA; CDR3nt: TGTGCCAGCAGCCGGGACTCTACCGAGACGGATGAGCAGTTCTTC; CDR3aa: CASSRDSTETDEQFF
len: 15; v_gene: TRBV5-4; d_gene: TRBD2; j_gene: TRBJ2-7; abundance: NA; CDR3nt: TGTGCCAGCAGCGCGGGACTAGCGGGAGGAAACGAGCAGTACTTC; CDR3aa: CASSAGLAGGNEQYF
len: 15; v_gene: TRBV3-1/TRBV3-2; d_gene: NA; j_gene: TRBJ2-3; abundance: NA; CDR3nt: TGTGCCAGCAGCCAGGATCAGTTCGGGGCAGATACGCAGTATTTT; CDR3aa: CASSQDQFGADTQYF
len: 17; v_gene: TRBV15; d_gene: NA; j_gene: TRBJ1-3; abundance: NA; CDR3nt: TGTGCCACCAGCAGTCCTGAGGACTCCTACTCTGGAAACACCATATATTTT; CDR3aa: CATSSPEDSYSGNTIYF
len: 14; v_gene: TRBV10-3; d_gene: TRBD2; j_gene: TRBJ2-7; abundance: NA; CDR3nt: TGTGCCATCAGTGAACTAGCGGGTTCTTACGAGCAGTACTTC; CDR3aa: CAISELAGSYEQYF
len: 17; v_gene: TRBV7-5; d_gene: NA; j_gene: TRBJ2-1; abundance: NA; CDR3nt: TGTGTCAGAAGCTTAGCCCCGGGACTAGCGGGACGGGTTGAGCAGTTCTTC; CDR3aa: CVRSLAPGLAGRVEQFF
len: 15; v_gene: TRBV7-8; d_gene: TRBD2; j_gene: TRBJ2-7; abundance: NA; CDR3nt: TGTGCCAGCAGCTTAGACCTAGCGGGACGGAGGGAGCAGTACTTC; CDR3aa: CASSLDLAGRREQYF
len: 10; v_gene: TRBV24-1; d_gene: NA; j_gene: TRBJ1-1; abundance: NA; CDR3nt: TGTGCCACTAGAAACACTGAAGCTTTCTTT; CDR3aa: CATRNTEAFF
len: 13; v_gene: TRBV6-5; d_gene: NA; j_gene: TRBJ2-7; abundance: NA; CDR3nt: TGTGCCAGCAGTTACTCGTTGTTTCTCGAGCAGTACTTC; CDR3aa: CASSYSLFLEQYF
len: 11; v_gene: TRBV27; d_gene: NA; j_gene: TRBJ1-1; abundance: once; CDR3nt: TGTGCCAGTAGGTCCGGGACTGAAGCTTTCTTT; CDR3aa: CASRSGTEAFF
len: 15; v_gene: TRBV11-3; d_gene: NA; j_gene: TRBJ2-5; abundance: NA; CDR3nt: TGTGCCAGCTCCGTCGGGGGGCGGTCGGTAGAGACCCAGTACTTC; CDR3aa: CASSVGGRSVETQYF
len: 12; v_gene: TRBV30; d_gene: NA; j_gene: TRBJ2-7; abundance: NA; CDR3nt: TGTGCCTGGAATCTCCTAGGAGGGCGCGGGGACTTC; CDR3aa: CAWNLLGGRGDF
len: 16; v_gene: TRBV5-1; d_gene: TRBD2; j_gene: TRBJ2-1; abundance: NA; CDR3nt: TGCGCCAGCAGTCCGGGACTAGCGGGGTACAACAATGAGCAGTTCTTC; CDR3aa: CASSPGLAGYNNEQFF
len: 16; v_gene: TRBV4-2; d_gene: NA; j_gene: TRBJ1-2; abundance: NA; CDR3nt: TGTGCCAGCAGCCCGGTAGGAGGGGAGACTAACTATGGCTACACCTTC; CDR3aa: CASSPVGGETNYGYTF
len: 15; v_gene: TRBV30; d_gene: TRBD1; j_gene: TRBJ1-6; abundance: NA; CDR3nt: TGTGCCTGGAGTGACTTGGGACAGGGGGGATCACCCCTCCACTTT; CDR3aa: CAWSDLGQGGSPLHF
len: 15; v_gene: TRBV19; d_gene: NA; j_gene: TRBJ2-5; abundance: once; CDR3nt: TGTGCCAGTAGTATAGGAGGGGGTTCCGAAGAGACCCAGTACTTC; CDR3aa: CASSIGGGSEETQYF
len: 13; v_gene: TRBV12-3/TRBV12-4; d_gene: TRBD1; j_gene: TRBJ2-1; abundance: NA; CDR3nt: TGTGCCAGCAGATTCGACAGGGGAAATGAGCAGTTCTTC; CDR3aa: CASRFDRGNEQFF
len: 14; v_gene: TRBV30; d_gene: NA; j_gene: TRBJ1-1; abundance: few; CDR3nt: TGTGCCTGGAGGGGGGACTTACGGAACACTGAAGCTTTCTTT; CDR3aa: CAWRGDLRNTEAFF
len: 16; v_gene: TRBV20-1; d_gene: NA; j_gene: TRBJ2-3; abundance: NA; CDR3nt: TGCAGTGCTAGTCCTGGACAGACCCGACTGGCAGATACGCAGTATTTT; CDR3aa: CSASPGQTRLADTQYF
len: 16; v_gene: TRBV7-9; d_gene: NA; j_gene: TRBJ2-7; abundance: NA; CDR3nt: TGTGCCAGCAGCTCCCTGGAGGGGGCGCGATCCTACGAGCAGTACTTC; CDR3aa: CASSSLEGARSYEQYF
len: 13; v_gene: TRBV2; d_gene: NA; j_gene: TRBJ2-3; abundance: once; CDR3nt: TGTGCCAGCAGTGGGTATTTGCGGGATACGCAGTATTTT; CDR3aa: CASSGYLRDTQYF
len: 16; v_gene: TRBV6-2/TRBV6-3; d_gene: NA; j_gene: TRBJ1-5; abundance: NA; CDR3nt: TGTGCCAGCAGTTACAATCCCGGTTATAGCAATCAGCCCCAGCATTTT; CDR3aa: CASSYNPGYSNQPQHF
len: 15; v_gene: TRBV5-1; d_gene: NA; j_gene: TRBJ1-6; abundance: NA; CDR3nt: TGCGCCAGCAGCCGCTCGTCCGAGGATAATTCACCCCTCCACTTT; CDR3aa: CASSRSSEDNSPLHF
len: 16; v_gene: TRBV3-1/TRBV3-2; d_gene: NA; j_gene: TRBJ2-1; abundance: NA; CDR3nt: TGTGCCAGCAGCCAAACGGCGGGAAAAAATATGAATGAGCAGTTCTTC; CDR3aa: CASSQTAGKNMNEQFF
len: 15; v_gene: TRBV15; d_gene: NA; j_gene: TRBJ2-7; abundance: NA; CDR3nt: TGTGCCACCAGCAGAGACCTACTTACAGGGTTCGAGCAGTACTTC; CDR3aa: CATSRDLLTGFEQYF
len: 13; v_gene: TRBV5-6; d_gene: NA; j_gene: TRBJ2-1; abundance: once; CDR3nt: TGTGCCAGCAGCTGGACAGATTACAATGAGCAGTTCTTC; CDR3aa: CASSWTDYNEQFF
len: 16; v_gene: TRBV5-6; d_gene: TRBD2; j_gene: TRBJ2-7; abundance: once; CDR3nt: TGTGCCAGCAGCCTTAGGACTAGCGGGAGACGATACGAGCAGTACTTC; CDR3aa: CASSLRTSGRRYEQYF
len: 15; v_gene: TRBV5-1; d_gene: TRBD2; j_gene: TRBJ2-7; abundance: NA; CDR3nt: TGCGCCAGCAGCCCAACTAGCGGGACTTCCTACGAGCAGTACTTC; CDR3aa: CASSPTSGTSYEQYF
len: 12; v_gene: TRBV6-5; d_gene: NA; j_gene: TRBJ1-4; abundance: once; CDR3nt: TGTGCCAGCGCGTCAACTAATGAAAAACTGTTTTTT; CDR3aa: CASASTNEKLFF